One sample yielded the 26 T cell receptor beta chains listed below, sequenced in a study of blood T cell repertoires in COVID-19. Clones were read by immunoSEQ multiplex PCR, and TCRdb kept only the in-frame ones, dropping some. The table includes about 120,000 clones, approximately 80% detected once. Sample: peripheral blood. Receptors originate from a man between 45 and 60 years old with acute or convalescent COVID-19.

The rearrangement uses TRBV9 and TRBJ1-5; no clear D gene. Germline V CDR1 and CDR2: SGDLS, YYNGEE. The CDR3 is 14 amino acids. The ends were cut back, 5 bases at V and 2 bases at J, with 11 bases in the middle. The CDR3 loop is CASSLAAGNQPQHF. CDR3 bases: TGTGCCAGCAGTCTCGCCGCGGGCAATCAGCCCCAGCATTTT.

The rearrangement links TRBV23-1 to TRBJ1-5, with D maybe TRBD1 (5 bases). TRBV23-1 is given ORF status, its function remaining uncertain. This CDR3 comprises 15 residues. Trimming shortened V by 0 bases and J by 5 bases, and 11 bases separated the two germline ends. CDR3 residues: CASSQSGGVYQPQHF. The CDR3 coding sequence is TGCGCCAGCAGTCAATCGGGGGGTGTCTATCAGCCCCAGCATTTT.

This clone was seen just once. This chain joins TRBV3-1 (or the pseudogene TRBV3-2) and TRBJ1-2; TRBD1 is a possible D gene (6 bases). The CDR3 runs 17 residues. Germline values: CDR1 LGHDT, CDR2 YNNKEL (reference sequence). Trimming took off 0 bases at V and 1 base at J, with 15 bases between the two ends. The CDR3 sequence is CASSQDIRTALNYGYTF. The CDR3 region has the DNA TGTGCCAGCAGCCAAGATATTAGGACAGCTCTTAACTATGGCTACACCTTC.

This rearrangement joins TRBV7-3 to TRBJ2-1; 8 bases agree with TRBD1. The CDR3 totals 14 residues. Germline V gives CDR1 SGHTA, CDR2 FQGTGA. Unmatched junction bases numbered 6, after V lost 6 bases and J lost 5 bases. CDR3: CASRPGTGNNEQFF. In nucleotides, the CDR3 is TGTGCCAGCAGACCCGGGACAGGCAACAATGAGCAGTTCTTC.

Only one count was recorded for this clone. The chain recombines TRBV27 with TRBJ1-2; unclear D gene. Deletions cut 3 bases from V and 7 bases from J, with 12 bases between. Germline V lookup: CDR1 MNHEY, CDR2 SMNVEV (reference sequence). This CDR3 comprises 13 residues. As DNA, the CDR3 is TGTGCCAGCAGTTTGGCCCGACAAGTTGGCTACACCTTC. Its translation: CASSLARQVGYTF.

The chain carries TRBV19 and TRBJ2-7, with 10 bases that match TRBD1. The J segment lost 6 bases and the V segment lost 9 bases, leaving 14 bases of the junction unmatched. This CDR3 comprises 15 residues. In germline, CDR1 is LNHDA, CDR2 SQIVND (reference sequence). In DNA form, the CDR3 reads TGTGCCAGCGCTCGTTCGGGACAGGGGTATTCCGAGCAGTACTTC. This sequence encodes CASARSGQGYSEQYF.

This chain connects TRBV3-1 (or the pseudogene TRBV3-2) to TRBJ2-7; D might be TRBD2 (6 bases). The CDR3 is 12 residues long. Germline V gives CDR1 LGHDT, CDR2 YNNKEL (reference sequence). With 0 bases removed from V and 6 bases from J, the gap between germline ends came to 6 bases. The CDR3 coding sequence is TGTGCCAGCAGCCAAGAGGGAGGCGAGCAGTACTTC. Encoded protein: CASSQEGGEQYF.

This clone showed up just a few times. As DNA, the CDR3 is TGCGCCAGCAGCTTGGGTACGGGGACAGATACGCAGTATTTT. Protein product: CASSLGTGTDTQYF. V and J are TRBV5-1 and TRBJ2-3; TRBD2 is a possible D gene (5 bases). CDR3 length: 14 residues. Germline V gives CDR1 SGHRS, CDR2 YFSETQ. The germline V and J ends were trimmed by 0 bases and 3 bases, with 8 bases remaining between them.

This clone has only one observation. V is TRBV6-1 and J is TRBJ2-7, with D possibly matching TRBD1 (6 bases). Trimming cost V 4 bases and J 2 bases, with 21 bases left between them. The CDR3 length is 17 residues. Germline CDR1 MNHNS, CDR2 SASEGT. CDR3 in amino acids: CASSGTTGNRPTYEQYF. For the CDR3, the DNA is TGTGCCAGCAGTGGAACGACAGGTAACCGACCAACCTACGAGCAGTACTTC.

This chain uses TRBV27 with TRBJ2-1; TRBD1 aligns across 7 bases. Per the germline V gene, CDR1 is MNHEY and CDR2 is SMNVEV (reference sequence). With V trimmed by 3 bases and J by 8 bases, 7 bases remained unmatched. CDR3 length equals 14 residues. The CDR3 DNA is TGTGCCAGCAGTTTGGGGGACAGTTGGGATGAGCAGTTCTTC. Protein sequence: CASSLGDSWDEQFF.

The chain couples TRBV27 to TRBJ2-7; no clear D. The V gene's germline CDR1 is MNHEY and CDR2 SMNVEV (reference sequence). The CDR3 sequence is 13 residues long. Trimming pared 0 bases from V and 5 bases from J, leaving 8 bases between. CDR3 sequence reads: CASSLSNLNEQYF. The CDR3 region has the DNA TGTGCCAGCAGTTTATCAAATCTTAACGAGCAGTACTTC.

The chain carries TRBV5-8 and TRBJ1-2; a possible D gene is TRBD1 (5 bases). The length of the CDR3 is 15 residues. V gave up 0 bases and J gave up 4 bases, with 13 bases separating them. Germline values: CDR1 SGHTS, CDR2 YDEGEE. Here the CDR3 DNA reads TGTGCCAGCAGCTTGGGGGGCGGTGTTTCCTATGGCTACACCTTC. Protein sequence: CASSLGGGVSYGYTF.

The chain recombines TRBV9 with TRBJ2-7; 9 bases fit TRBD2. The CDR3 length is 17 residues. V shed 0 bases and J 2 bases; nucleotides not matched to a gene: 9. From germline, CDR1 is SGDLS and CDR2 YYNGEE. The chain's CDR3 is CASSVGGSAGGPYEQYF. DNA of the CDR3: TGTGCCAGCAGCGTAGGAGGGTCCGCGGGGGGGCCCTACGAGCAGTACTTC.

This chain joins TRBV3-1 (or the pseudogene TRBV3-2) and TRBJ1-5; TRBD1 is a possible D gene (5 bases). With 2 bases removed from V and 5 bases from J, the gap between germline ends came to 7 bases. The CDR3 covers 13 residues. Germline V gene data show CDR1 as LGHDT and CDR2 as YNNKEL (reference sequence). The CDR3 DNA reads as TGTGCCAGCAGCCAACCAGGGCATCAGCCCCAGCATTTT. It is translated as CASSQPGHQPQHF.

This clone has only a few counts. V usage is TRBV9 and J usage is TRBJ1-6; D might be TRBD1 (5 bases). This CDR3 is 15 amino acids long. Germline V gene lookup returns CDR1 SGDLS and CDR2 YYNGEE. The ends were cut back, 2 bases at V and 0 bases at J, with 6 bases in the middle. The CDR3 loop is CASSVDSSYNSPLHF. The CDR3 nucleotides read TGTGCCAGCAGCGTTGACAGCTCCTATAATTCACCCCTCCACTTT.

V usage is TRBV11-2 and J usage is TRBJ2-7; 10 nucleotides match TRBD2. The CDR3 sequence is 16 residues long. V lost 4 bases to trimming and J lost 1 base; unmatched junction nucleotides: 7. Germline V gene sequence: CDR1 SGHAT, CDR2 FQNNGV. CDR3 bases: TGTGCCAGCAGCTCCAGGACTAGCGGAAATTCCTACGAGCAGTACTTC. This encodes CASSSRTSGNSYEQYF.

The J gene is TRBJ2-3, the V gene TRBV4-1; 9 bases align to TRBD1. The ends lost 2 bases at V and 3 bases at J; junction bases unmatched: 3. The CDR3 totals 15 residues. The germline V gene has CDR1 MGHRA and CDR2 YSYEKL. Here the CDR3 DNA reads TGCGCCAGCAGCCAAAGCGGACAGGGGACAGATACGCAGTATTTT. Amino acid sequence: CASSQSGQGTDTQYF.

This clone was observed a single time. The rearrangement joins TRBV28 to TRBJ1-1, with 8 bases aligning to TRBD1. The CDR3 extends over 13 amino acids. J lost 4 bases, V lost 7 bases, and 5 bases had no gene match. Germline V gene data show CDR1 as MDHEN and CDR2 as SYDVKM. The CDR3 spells CASKDRDGTEAFF. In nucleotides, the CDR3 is TGTGCCAGCAAGGACAGGGATGGCACTGAAGCTTTCTTT.

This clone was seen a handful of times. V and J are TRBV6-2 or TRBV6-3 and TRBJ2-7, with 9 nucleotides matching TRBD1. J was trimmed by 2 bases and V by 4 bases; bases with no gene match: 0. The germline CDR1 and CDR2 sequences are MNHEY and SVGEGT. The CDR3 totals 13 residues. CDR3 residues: CASSWTGAYEQYF. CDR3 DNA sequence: TGTGCCAGCAGTTGGACAGGGGCCTACGAGCAGTACTTC.

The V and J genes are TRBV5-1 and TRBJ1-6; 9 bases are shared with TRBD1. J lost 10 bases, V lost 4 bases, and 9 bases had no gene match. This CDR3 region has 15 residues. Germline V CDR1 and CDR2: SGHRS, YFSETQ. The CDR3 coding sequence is TGCGCCAGCAGCGTCCGGGACAGGGCTTTGTCACCCCTCCACTTT. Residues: CASSVRDRALSPLHF.

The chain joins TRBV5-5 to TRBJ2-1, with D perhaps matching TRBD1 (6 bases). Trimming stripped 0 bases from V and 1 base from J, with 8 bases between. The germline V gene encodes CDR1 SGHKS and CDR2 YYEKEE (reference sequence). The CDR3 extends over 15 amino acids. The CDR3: CASSLEQGSYNEQFF. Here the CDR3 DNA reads TGTGCCAGCAGCTTGGAGCAGGGGTCCTACAATGAGCAGTTCTTC.

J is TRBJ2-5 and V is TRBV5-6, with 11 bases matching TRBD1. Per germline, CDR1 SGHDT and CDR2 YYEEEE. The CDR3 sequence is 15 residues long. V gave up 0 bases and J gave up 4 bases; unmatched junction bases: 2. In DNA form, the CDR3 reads TGTGCCAGCAGCTTGGTTGGACAGGGGGCAGAGACCCAGTACTTC. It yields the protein CASSLVGQGAETQYF.

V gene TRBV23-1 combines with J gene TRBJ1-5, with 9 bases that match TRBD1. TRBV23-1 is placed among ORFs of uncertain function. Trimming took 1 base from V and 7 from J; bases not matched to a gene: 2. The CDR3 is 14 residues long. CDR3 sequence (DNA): TGCGCCAGCAGTCAATTGGACAGGGGACAGCCCCAGCATTTT. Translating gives CASSQLDRGQPQHF.

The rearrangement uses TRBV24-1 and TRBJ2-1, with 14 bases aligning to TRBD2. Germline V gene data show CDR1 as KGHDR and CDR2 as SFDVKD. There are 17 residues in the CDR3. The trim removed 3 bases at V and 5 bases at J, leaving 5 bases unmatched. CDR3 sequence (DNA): TGTGCCACCAGTGATAGGGGGGGACTAGCGGGAGACAATGAGCAGTTCTTC. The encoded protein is CATSDRGGLAGDNEQFF.

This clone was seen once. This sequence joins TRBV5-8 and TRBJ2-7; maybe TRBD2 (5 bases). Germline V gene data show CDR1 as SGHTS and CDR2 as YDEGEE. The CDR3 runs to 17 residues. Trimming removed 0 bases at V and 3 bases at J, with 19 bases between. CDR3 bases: TGTGCCAGCAGCTTGGTTCTCTCGAGAAAACGGGGCTACGAGCAGTACTTC. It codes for CASSLVLSRKRGYEQYF. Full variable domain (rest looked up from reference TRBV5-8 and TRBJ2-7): EAGVTQSPTHLIKTRGQQATLRCSPISGHTSVYWYQQALGLGLQFLLWYDEGEERNRGNFPPRFSGRQFPNYSSELNVNALELEDSALYLCASSLVLSRKRGYEQYFGPGTRLTVT.

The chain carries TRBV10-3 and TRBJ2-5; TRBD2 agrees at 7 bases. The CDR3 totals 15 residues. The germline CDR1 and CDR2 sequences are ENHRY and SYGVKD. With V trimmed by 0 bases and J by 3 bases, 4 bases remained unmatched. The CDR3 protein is CAISESGEGEETQYF. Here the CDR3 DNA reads TGTGCCATCAGTGAGTCAGGGGAGGGAGAAGAGACCCAGTACTTC.